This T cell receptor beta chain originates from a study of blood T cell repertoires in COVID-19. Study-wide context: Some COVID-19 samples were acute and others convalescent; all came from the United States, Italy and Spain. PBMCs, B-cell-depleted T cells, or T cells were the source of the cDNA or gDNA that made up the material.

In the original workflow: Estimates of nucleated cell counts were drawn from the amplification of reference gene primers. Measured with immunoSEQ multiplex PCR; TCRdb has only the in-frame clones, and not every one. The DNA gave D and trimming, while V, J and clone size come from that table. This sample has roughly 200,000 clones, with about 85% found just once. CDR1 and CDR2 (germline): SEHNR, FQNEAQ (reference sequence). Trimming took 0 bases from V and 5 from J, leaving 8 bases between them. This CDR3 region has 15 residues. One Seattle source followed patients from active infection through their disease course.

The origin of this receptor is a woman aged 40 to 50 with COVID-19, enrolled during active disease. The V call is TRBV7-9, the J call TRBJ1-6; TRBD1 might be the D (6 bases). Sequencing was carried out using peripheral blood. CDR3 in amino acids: CASSLAWDNNSPLHF. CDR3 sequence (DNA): TGTGCCAGCAGCTTAGCGTGGGACAATAATTCACCCCTCCACTTT.